This TCR beta chain was found in a study of blood T cells in healthy people across ages. Next came a second PCR, run for about 7 to 12 cycles, which used a sample-barcoded 5' primer along with a J-beta primer mix. TCRdb called the 5' RACE reads again in MiXCR, with one record for every CDR3 protein. Of fewer than 800,000 distinct CDR3 sequences listed, 49% are singletons. The sample holds a few counts of this clonotype. CDR1 and CDR2 (germline): LGHNA, YNFKEQ. The CDR3 has 16 amino acids. V was cut by 3 bases and J by 4 bases, with 17 bases left in between. This clonotype was obtained from a woman in her sixties in good health. The sequencing sample was made of blood. The chain joins TRBV4-2 to TRBJ2-3; weak D call: TRBD2 (5 bases). CDR3 in amino acids: CASSQILASGSDTQYF. The CDR3 DNA reads as TGTGCCAGCAGCCAGATTCTAGCTTCGGGCTCAGATACGCAGTATTTT.